Listed below are T cell receptor beta chains from one sample, sequenced in a study of T cell repertoires in cytomegalovirus infection. The antigens for these receptors are not known. TCRdb reprocessed the reads via MiXCR and lists one record per CDR3 protein. The data contain 50,000 or so distinct CDR3 sequences, around 18% of them singletons. The sample consisted of CD8+ T cells from cultured PBMCs, taken from culture after CMV antigen stimulation. These receptors were collected from a human donor in good health (CMV status not recorded). Some clones in this sample may be carry-over from other donors' samples. Each CDR3 is given with its conserved first and last residue. The D gene is left open where the match is weak. The listing skips clone size in some rows; elsewhere it reads once, few, many or a size class.

.	10	TRBJ2-5	TRBV29-1	.	TGCAGCGTAGGCCAAGAGACCCAGTACTTC	CSVGQETQYF
.	15	TRBJ2-7	TRBV6-1	.	TGTGCCAGCAGCTCACAGGAGTCCTATCCTTACGAGCAGTACTTC	CASSSQESYPYEQYF
many	15	TRBJ2-5	TRBV6-2/TRBV6-3	TRBD1	TGTGCCAGCAGTTTGGGACAGACGAACCAAGAGACCCAGTACTTC	CASSLGQTNQETQYF
once	15	TRBJ2-1	TRBV6-2/TRBV6-3	.	TGTGCCAGCGGGATGTTCAGCGGGTCTTACAATGAGCAGTTCTTC	CASGMFSGSYNEQFF
few	15	TRBJ2-5	TRBV7-2	.	TGTGCCAGCAGCTTAGCGCCCGGGCCCCAAGAGACCCAGTACTTC	CASSLAPGPQETQYF
many	13	TRBJ2-1	TRBV2	.	TGTGCCAGCAGTGCAGGTCCGGGAGATGAGCAGTTCTTC	CASSAGPGDEQFF
.	16	TRBJ1-5	TRBV6-1	.	TGTGCCAGCAGTGAAATAGGGGGAGGAAGCAATCAGCCCCAGCATTTT	CASSEIGGGSNQPQHF
.	13	TRBJ2-7	TRBV6-2/TRBV6-3	.	TGTGCCAGCAGTTACAAGGCGTCCTACGAGCAGTACTTC	CASSYKASYEQYF
few	16	TRBJ2-5	TRBV7-6	TRBD1	TGTGCCAGCAGCTTAGCGCGGACAGGGCGAGGGGAGACCCAGTACTTC	CASSLARTGRGETQYF
.	13	TRBJ1-1	TRBV18	.	TGTGCCAGCTCACCAGGGAAGGGCACTGAAGCTTTCTTT	CASSPGKGTEAFF
.	14	TRBJ2-1	TRBV12-3/TRBV12-4	TRBD1	TGTGCCAGCAGTCCCAAGACAGGGCTTACCGAGCAGTTCTTC	CASSPKTGLTEQFF
.	16	TRBJ2-1	TRBV7-2	TRBD2	TGTGCCAGCAGCTTAGCGACTAGCGGGGGGGCCTCGGGGAAGTTCTTC	CASSLATSGGASGKFF
few	13	TRBJ2-5	TRBV7-8	TRBD2	TGTGCCAGCAGCTCCAGCGGGGAGGGGACCCAGTACTTC	CASSSSGEGTQYF
.	12	TRBJ2-2	TRBV7-9	.	TGTGCCAGCAGCCGTCCAATATTGGAGCTGTTTTTT	CASSRPILELFF
.	16	TRBJ2-2	TRBV25-1	TRBD2	TGTGCCAGCAGCCGAATTAGGCTAGCGGGAACCGGGGAGCTGTTTTTT	CASSRIRLAGTGELFF
many	16	TRBJ2-1	TRBV12-3/TRBV12-4	TRBD2	TGTGCCAGCAGTGGACGACTAGCGGAAAACTACAATGAGCAGTTCTTC	CASSGRLAENYNEQFF
.	14	TRBJ2-1	TRBV5-3	.	TGTGCCAGCAGCTTAAACCAGGGTCGCAATGAGCAGTTCTTC	CASSLNQGRNEQFF
.	15	TRBJ1-1	TRBV7-6	.	TGTGCCAGCAGCTTGAGTTGGGGGCGGAGATCTGAAGCTTTCTTT	CASSLSWGRRSEAFF
once	15	TRBJ2-1	TRBV7-2	.	TGTGCCAGCAGCAGAGTAGAGGGAGGTCTGAATGAGCAGTTCTTC	CASSRVEGGLNEQFF
.	15	TRBJ2-1	TRBV5-6	.	TGTGCTAGCAGCTTGGGGCGGGACCGTTACAATGAGCAGTTCTTC	CASSLGRDRYNEQFF
.	14	TRBJ1-5	TRBV7-2	.	TGTGCCAGCAGCTTATGGGACGATATCTCTCCCCAGCATTTT	CASSLWDDISPQHF
.	17	TRBJ2-2	TRBV7-2	TRBD2	TGTGCCAGCAGCCCCGGGACTAGCGGACCGAACACCGGGGAGCTGTTTTTT	CASSPGTSGPNTGELFF
few	12	TRBJ1-6	TRBV7-2	.	TGTGCCAGCAGCTTAGGCCATTCACCCCTCCACTTT	CASSLGHSPLHF
few	14	TRBJ2-7	TRBV5-1	TRBD1	TGCGCCAGCAGCTTGGGTCAGGGGGCACACGAGCAGTACTTC	CASSLGQGAHEQYF
.	12	TRBJ2-1	TRBV7-9	.	TGTGCCAGCGGAGTTACCTACAATGAGCAGTTCTTC	CASGVTYNEQFF
.	13	TRBJ2-7	TRBV27	TRBD2	TGTGCCAGCGGCCCTAGCGGCCCCTTCGAGCAGTACTTC	CASGPSGPFEQYF
.	15	TRBJ1-1	TRBV7-2	.	TGTGCCAGCAGCTCGTCCGGGACACCGAACACTGAAGCTTTCTTT	CASSSSGTPNTEAFF
few	13	TRBJ2-7	TRBV6-6	.	TGTGCCAGCAGTTACTCGAGCACGTACGAGCAGTACTTC	CASSYSSTYEQYF
many	15	TRBJ2-3	TRBV7-8	.	TGTGCCAGCAGCTTCAGACAGTCTAGCACAGATACGCAGTATTTT	CASSFRQSSTDTQYF
few	14	TRBJ2-1	TRBV6-2/TRBV6-3	.	TGTGCCAGCAGTGGAGCGGGCCTACTCAATGAGCAGTTCTTC	CASSGAGLLNEQFF
few	12	TRBJ2-7	TRBV12-3/TRBV12-4	.	TGTGCCAGCACCCTTGGGGGCTACGAGCAGTACTTC	CASTLGGYEQYF
.	16	TRBJ2-2	TRBV7-9	.	TGTGCCAGCAGCTTAGCGGAATTGAAAATCCCCGGGGAGCTGTTTTTT	CASSLAELKIPGELFF
.	13	TRBJ1-2	TRBV27	.	TGTGCCAGCAGTCGCAGGGAGAGCGATGGCTACACCTTC	CASSRRESDGYTF
.	12	TRBJ2-7	TRBV12-3/TRBV12-4	.	TGTGCCAGCAGTTTACAACCCTACGAGCAGTACTTC	CASSLQPYEQYF
few	12	TRBJ1-5	TRBV5-6	.	TGTGCCAGCAGCTTGGGGGATCAGCCCCAGCATTTT	CASSLGDQPQHF
.	12	TRBJ2-7	TRBV7-6	.	TGTGCCAGCAGCTTATTGGGGCGCGAGCAGTACTTC	CASSLLGREQYF
.	12	TRBJ2-4	TRBV28	.	TGTGCCAGCAGCCATCCCGATATCATTCAGTACTTC	CASSHPDIIQYF
.	17	TRBJ2-5	TRBV7-2	TRBD1	TGTGCCAGCAGCTTACCCCCAAAGGACAGGGGTGAAGAGACCCAGTACTTC	CASSLPPKDRGEETQYF
many	15	TRBJ2-7	TRBV7-4	TRBD2	TGTGCCAGCAGCTTAAGTCCTCTAGCGGGAGTCGAGCAGTACTTC	CASSLSPLAGVEQYF
few	15	TRBJ1-1	TRBV27	TRBD1	TGTGCCAGCTTGGACACAGGGGGCCGAAACACTGAAGCTTTCTTT	CASLDTGGRNTEAFF
few	16	TRBJ2-5	TRBV5-6	.	TGTGCCAGCAGCCTAAGAGTCGAGGGGGTACAAGAGACCCAGTACTTC	CASSLRVEGVQETQYF
.	14	TRBJ2-3	TRBV19	.	TGTGCCAGTAGTATCGTCGGGAGCACAGATACGCAGTATTTT	CASSIVGSTDTQYF
once	18	TRBJ2-5	TRBV10-3	TRBD2	TGTGCCATCAGTGAGTCAGTGGGCCTTAGCGGGTACCAAGAGACCCAGTACTTC	CAISESVGLSGYQETQYF
.	11	TRBJ2-1	TRBV7-2	.	TGTGCCAGCAGCTTAGTTTATGAGCAGTTCTTC	CASSLVYEQFF
many	18	TRBJ1-1	TRBV7-2	.	TGTGCCAGCAGCTTAGGGGACGAATTGGAGGGGTTAAACACTGAAGCTTTCTTT	CASSLGDELEGLNTEAFF
few	16	TRBJ2-2	TRBV7-2	TRBD2	TGTGCCAGCAGCTTCCTAGCGGAATTAAACACCGGGGAGCTGTTTTTT	CASSFLAELNTGELFF
.	15	TRBJ1-5	TRBV4-1	.	TGCGCCAGCAGTCTCCCGGGGGGGAGCAATCAGCCCCAGCATTTT	CASSLPGGSNQPQHF
few	14	TRBJ2-1	TRBV11-2	TRBD2	TGTGCCAGCAAAGAAGAAGCGGGAGGGGGGGAGCAGTTCTTC	CASKEEAGGGEQFF
.	15	TRBJ2-7	TRBV6-1	TRBD1	TGTGCCAGCAGTGACCCGGACAGGGGGCTGTACGAGCAGTACTTC	CASSDPDRGLYEQYF
few	16	TRBJ1-3	TRBV7-2	.	TGTGCCAGCAGCATCGGACAAGTCCGATCTGGAAACACCATATATTTT	CASSIGQVRSGNTIYF
.	16	TRBJ2-2	TRBV6-5	.	TGTGCCAGCAGCCCCTACCAGGGGGGCAGCGGCGGGGAGCTGTTTTTT	CASSPYQGGSGGELFF
.	13	TRBJ2-1	TRBV7-8	.	TGTGCCAGCAGCTTCGGGAAATACAATGAGCAGTTCTTC	CASSFGKYNEQFF
.	12	TRBJ1-2	TRBV29-1	TRBD1	TGCAGCGTTCATGGGACAGGCTATGGCTACACCTTC	CSVHGTGYGYTF
few	16	TRBJ1-2	TRBV12-3/TRBV12-4	TRBD1	TGTGCCAGCAGCCAAGTTCCGGGACAGGGGAACTATGGCTACACCTTC	CASSQVPGQGNYGYTF
.	15	TRBJ2-1	TRBV12-3/TRBV12-4	TRBD2	TGTGCCAGCAGTTCGAGCGGGAGCTTCTACAATGAGCAGTTCTTC	CASSSSGSFYNEQFF
.	18	TRBJ2-3	TRBV7-6	TRBD2	TGTGCCAGCAGCTTAGATGTGACTAGCGGGAGGCACACAGATACGCAGTATTTT	CASSLDVTSGRHTDTQYF
few	14	TRBJ2-1	TRBV27	.	TGTGCCAGCAGTCCTGGGACTGCCTGGAGTGAGCAGTTCTTC	CASSPGTAWSEQFF